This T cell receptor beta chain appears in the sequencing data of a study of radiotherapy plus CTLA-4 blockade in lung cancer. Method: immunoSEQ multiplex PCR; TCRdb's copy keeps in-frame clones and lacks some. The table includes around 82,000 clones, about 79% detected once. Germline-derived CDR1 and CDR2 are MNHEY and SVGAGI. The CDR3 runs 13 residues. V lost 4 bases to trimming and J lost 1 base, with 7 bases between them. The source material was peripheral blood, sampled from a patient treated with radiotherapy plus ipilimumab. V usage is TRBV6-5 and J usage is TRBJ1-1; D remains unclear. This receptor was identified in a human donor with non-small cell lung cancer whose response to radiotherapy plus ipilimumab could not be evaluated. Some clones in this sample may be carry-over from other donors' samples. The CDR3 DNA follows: TGTGCCAGCAGTTCCGGGAGGAACACTGAAGCTTTCTTT. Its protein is CASSSGRNTEAFF.